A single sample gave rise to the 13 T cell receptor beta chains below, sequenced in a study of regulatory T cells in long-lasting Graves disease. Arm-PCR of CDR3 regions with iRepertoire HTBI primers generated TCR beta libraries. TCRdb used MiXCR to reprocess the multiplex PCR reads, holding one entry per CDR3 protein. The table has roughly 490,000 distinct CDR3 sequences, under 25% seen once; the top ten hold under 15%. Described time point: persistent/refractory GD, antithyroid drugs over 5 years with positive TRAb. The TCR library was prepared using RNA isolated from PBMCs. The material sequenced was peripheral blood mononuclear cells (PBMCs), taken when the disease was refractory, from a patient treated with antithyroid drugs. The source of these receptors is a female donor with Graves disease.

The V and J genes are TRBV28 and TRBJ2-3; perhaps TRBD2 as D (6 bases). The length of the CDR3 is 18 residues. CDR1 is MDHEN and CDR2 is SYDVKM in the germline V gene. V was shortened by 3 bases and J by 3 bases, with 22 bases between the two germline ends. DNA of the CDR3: TGTGCCAGCAGTTTGGGCCGGTGGTGGGGACTTAAAACAGATACGCAGTATTTT. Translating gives CASSLGRWWGLKTDTQYF.

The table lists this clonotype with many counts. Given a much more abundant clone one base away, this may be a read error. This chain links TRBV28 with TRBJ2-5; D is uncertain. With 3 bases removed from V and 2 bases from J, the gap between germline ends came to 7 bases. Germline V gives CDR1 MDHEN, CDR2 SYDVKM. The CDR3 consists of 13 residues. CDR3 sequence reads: CASSLLQQETQYF. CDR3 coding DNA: TGTGCCAGCAGTTTGCTACAGCAAGAGACCCAGTACTTC. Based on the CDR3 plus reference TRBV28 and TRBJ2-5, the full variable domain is DVKVTQSSRYLVKRTGEKVFLECVQDMDHENMFWYRQDPGLGLRLIYFSYDVKMKEKGDIPEGYSVSREKKERFSLILESASTNQTSMYLCASSLLQQETQYFGPGTRLLVL.

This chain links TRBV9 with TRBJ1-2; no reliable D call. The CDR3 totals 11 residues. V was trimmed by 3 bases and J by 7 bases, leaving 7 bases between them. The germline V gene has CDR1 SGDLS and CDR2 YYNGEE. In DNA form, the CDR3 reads TGTGCCAGCAGCGGGTCATTTGGCTACACCTTC. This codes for CASSGSFGYTF. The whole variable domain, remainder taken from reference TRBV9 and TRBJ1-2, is DSGVTQTPKHLITATGQRVTLRCSPRSGDLSVYWYQQSLDQGLQFLIQYYNGEERAKGNILERFSAQQFPDLHSELNLSSLELGDSALYFCASSGSFGYTFGSGTRLTVV.

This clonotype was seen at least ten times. The CDR3: CASSSPDIRETQYF. The CDR3 DNA follows: TGTGCCAGCAGTTCCCCGGACATAAGGGAGACCCAGTACTTC. V usage is TRBV28 and J usage is TRBJ2-5, with D possibly matching TRBD1 (5 bases). Trimming left V 4 bases short and J 5 bases short, with 14 bases between. The CDR3 has 14 residues. The germline V gene encodes CDR1 MDHEN and CDR2 SYDVKM. The whole variable domain, filled in from reference TRBV28 and TRBJ2-5, reads DVKVTQSSRYLVKRTGEKVFLECVQDMDHENMFWYRQDPGLGLRLIYFSYDVKMKEKGDIPEGYSVSREKKERFSLILESASTNQTSMYLCASSSPDIRETQYFGPGTRLLVL.

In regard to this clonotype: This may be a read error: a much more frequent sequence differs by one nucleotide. The CDR3 loop is CASSYSINGELFF. DNA for the CDR3: TGTGCCAGCAGTTACTCGATTAATGGGGAGCTGTTTTTT. The rearrangement joins TRBV6-2 or TRBV6-3 to TRBJ2-2; D is unclear. The CDR3 extends over 13 amino acids. The germline gives CDR1 MNHEY, CDR2 SVGEGT. V gave up 0 bases and J gave up 8 bases, with 7 bases separating them.

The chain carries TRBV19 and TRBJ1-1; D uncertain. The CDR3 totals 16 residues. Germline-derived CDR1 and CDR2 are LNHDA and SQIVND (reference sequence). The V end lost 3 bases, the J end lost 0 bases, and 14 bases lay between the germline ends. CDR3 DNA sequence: TGTGCCAGTAGTATTTCTTTTCAGTCCATGAACACTGAAGCTTTCTTT. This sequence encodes CASSISFQSMNTEAFF. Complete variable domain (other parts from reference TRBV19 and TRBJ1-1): DGGITQSPKYLFRKEGQNVTLSCEQNLNHDAMYWYRQDPGQGLRLIYYSQIVNDFQKGDIAEGYSVSREKKESFPLTVTSAQKNPTAFYLCASSISFQSMNTEAFFGQGTRLTVV.

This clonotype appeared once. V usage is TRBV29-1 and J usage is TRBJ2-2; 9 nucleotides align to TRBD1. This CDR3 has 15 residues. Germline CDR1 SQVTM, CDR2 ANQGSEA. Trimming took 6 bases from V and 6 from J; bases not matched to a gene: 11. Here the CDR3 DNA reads TGCAGCGTCTTTTGGACAGGGGAGGTAGCCGGGGAGCTGTTTTTT. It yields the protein CSVFWTGEVAGELFF.

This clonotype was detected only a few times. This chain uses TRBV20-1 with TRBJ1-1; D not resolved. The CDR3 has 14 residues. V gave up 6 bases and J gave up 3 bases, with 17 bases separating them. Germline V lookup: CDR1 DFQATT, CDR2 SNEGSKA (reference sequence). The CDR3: CSAPGSGSDTEAFF. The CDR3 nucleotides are TGCAGTGCCCCTGGTTCGGGGAGTGACACTGAAGCTTTCTTT.

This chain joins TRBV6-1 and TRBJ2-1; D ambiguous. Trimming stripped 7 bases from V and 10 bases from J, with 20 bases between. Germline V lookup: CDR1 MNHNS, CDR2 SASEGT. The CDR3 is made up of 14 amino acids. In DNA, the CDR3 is TGTGCCAGCAAGGTGGGATACGGCGCGCCGGAGCAGTTCTTC. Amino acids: CASKVGYGAPEQFF.

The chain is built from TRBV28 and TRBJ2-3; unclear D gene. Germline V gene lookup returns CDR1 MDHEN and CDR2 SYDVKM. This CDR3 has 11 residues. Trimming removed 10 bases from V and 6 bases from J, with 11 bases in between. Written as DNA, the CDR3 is TGTGCCATGACGGTTGGGGATACGCAGTATTTT. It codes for CAMTVGDTQYF.

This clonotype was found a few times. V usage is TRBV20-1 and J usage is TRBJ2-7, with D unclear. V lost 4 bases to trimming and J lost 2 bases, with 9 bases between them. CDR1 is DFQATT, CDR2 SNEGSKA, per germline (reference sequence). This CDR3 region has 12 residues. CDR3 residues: CSATPRAYEQYF. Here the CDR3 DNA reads TGCAGTGCTACTCCTAGGGCCTACGAGCAGTACTTC.

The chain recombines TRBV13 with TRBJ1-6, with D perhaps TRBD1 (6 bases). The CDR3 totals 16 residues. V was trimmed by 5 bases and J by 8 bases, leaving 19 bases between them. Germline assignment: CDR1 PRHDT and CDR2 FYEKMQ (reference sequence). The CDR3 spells CASSLPLGAGDSPLHF. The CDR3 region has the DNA TGTGCCAGCAGCCTCCCCTTGGGGGCTGGGGATTCACCCCTCCACTTT.

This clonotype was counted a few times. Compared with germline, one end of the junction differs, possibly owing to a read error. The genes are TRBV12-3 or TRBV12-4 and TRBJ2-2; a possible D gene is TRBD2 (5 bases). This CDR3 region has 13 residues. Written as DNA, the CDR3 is TGTGCCAGCAGTGGAGGCATCACCGGGGAGTTGTTTTTT. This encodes CASSGGITGELFF.